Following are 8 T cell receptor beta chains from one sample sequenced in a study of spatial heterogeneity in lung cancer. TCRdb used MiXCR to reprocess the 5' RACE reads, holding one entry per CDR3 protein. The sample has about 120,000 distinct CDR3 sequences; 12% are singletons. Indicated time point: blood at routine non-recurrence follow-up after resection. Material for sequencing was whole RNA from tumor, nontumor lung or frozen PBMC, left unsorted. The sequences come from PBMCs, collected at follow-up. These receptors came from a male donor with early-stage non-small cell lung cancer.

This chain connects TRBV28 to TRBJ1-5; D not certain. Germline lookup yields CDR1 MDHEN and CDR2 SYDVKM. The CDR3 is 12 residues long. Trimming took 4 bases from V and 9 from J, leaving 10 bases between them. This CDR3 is CASSSSDGPQHF. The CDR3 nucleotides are TGTGCCAGCAGTTCATCGGACGGGCCCCAGCATTTT. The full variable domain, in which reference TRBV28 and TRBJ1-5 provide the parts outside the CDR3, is DVKVTQSSRYLVKRTGEKVFLECVQDMDHENMFWYRQDPGLGLRLIYFSYDVKMKEKGDIPEGYSVSREKKERFSLILESASTNQTSMYLCASSSSDGPQHFGDGTRLSIL.

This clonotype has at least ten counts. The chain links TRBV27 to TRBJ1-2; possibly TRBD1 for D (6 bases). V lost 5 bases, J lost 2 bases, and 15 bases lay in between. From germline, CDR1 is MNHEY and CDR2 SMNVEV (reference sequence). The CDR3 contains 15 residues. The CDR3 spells CASSLTQGPNYGYTF. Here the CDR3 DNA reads TGTGCCAGCAGTCTAACACAGGGACCAAACTATGGCTACACCTTC.

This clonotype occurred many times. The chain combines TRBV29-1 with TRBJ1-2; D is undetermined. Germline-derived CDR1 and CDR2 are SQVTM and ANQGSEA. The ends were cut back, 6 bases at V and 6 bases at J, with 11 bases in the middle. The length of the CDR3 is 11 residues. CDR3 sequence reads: CSVGQQDGYTF. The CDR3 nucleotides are TGCAGCGTCGGGCAGCAGGATGGCTACACCTTC. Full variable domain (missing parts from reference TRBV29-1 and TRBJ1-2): SAVISQKPSRDICQRGTSLTIQCQVDSQVTMMFWYRQQPGQSLTLIATANQGSEATYESGFVIDKFPISRPNLTFSTLTVSNMSPEDSSIYLCSVGQQDGYTFGSGTRLTVV.

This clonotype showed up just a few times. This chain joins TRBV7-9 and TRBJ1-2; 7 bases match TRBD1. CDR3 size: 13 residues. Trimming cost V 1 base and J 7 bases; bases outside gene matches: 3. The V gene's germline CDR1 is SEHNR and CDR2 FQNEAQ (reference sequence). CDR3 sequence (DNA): TGTGCCAGCAGCTTAGAGGGGGCCGTTGGCTACACCTTC. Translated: CASSLEGAVGYTF.

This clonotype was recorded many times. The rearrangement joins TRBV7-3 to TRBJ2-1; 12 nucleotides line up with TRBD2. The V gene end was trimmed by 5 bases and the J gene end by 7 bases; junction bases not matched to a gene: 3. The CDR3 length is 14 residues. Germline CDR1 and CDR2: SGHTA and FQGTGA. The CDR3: CASSLAGGLNEQFF. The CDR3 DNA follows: TGTGCCAGCAGCCTAGCGGGGGGGCTGAATGAGCAGTTCTTC.

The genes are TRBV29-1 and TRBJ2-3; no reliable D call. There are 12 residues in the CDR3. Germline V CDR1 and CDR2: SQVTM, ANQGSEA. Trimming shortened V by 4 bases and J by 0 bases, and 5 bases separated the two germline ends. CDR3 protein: CSVATSTDTQYF. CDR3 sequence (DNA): TGCAGCGTTGCCACCAGCACAGATACGCAGTATTTT.

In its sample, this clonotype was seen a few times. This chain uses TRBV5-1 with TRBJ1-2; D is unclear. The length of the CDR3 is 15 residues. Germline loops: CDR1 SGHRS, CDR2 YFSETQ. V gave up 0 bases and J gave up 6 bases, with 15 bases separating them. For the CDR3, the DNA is TGCGCCAGCAGCTTGGGGCAGCCTGGTCCCCATGGCTACACCTTC. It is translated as CASSLGQPGPHGYTF.

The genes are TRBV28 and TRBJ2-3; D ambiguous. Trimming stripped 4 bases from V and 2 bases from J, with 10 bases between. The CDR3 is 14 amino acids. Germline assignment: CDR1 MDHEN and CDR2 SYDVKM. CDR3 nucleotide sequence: TGTGCCAGCAGTTCTTATGGGAACACAGATACGCAGTATTTT. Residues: CASSSYGNTDTQYF.